This TCR beta chain was observed in a study of cytomegalovirus exposure and HLA in healthy donors (dated by TCRdb to 2015 to 2018). As for the study more broadly: An earlier analysis of a few hundred of the donors reported about 300 Gb of sequence data and 117 million unique TCR beta sequences obtained from approximately 180 million T cells. An early release that covered approximately 600 HLA-typed donors contained approximately 300 gigabases of sequencing data and 80 million or so unique TCR sequences. Among the approximately 430 genotyped donors, around 81% belonged to the genetic ancestry cluster associated with self-reported Caucasian donors. The aim of the study was to test whether cataloging public T cell receptors could identify signatures of past pathogen exposure. The study profiled the T cell repertoires of some 610 subjects by immunosequencing and related them to cytomegalovirus serostatus. In addition to the first cohort of approximately 650 subjects, a separate validation cohort of over 90 different subjects was used. High-throughput TCR immunosequencing, statistical association of individual TCRs with disease status, and machine learning were combined to predict cytomegalovirus infection status. To study patterns of TCR occurrence, a later analysis re-analyzed previously published TCR beta repertoires from just over 650 donors and added high-resolution HLA genotyping. Rather than using new phenotypic data, the later analysis identified candidate immune exposures from TCR beta sequences and from how often those sequences occurred across donors. An earlier analysis of fewer than 700 of the donors applied high-throughput TCR beta sequencing to assess whether each TCR beta V gene segment acted as functional or pseudogenic. Donor age, sex, ethnicity and CMV serostatus were collected together with the repertoire data. A later genetic analysis took genome-wide SNP genotypes for about three fifths of the roughly 700 donors and used that subset as a discovery cohort. Every discovery cohort repertoire had been produced on one sequencing platform. HLA typing included class I and class II loci at four-digit resolution. The number of typed donors differed by locus: 629-630 for A, B, C, DRB1 and DQB1; 522 for DQA1; approximately 600 for DPA1; and 450 to 480 for DPB1. A handful of DR-DQ haplotypes were handled as single units for association and clustering because linkage in the cohort was strong. Across 300 to 400 genotyped donors of the cohort, an average of approximately 220,000 unique TCR beta nucleotide sequences per donor were sequenced, and around 19% of those sequences were non-productive.

Results the study describes overall, beyond this receptor: Correlated functional status among segregating V segments might be attributable to linkage disequilibrium, but an unknown experimental factor could not be ruled out. In a later analysis, some 17,000 TCR beta sequences were associated with specific HLA alleles at a false discovery rate of 0.05. In a later genetic analysis, fewer N-insertions in productive TCRs were reported among donors in an Asian-associated ancestry cluster than the roughly 640-donor mean. According to a later analysis, TCR association rates differed among HLA loci, with DRB1 alleles showing the most associated TCRs and HLA-C alleles showing the fewest. Most CMV-associated TCR beta chains appeared to be HLA-restricted in a later analysis, and the HLA associations seemed to be driven largely by CMV exposure. The only immune exposure information available for the cohort was CMV serostatus. In a later analysis, several top co-occurrence clusters were reported to appear linked to parvovirus B19, influenza, CMV and Epstein-Barr virus. The sequencing pipeline was judged likely to have produced a cluster of highly shared sequence variants as a technical artifact. The cohort was sequenced for TCR beta chains only, and without alpha or paired-chain data the features that could be detected were limited. The authors suggested that the approach could potentially be extended to other disease states and immunological phenotypes. In an earlier analysis of 587 of the donors, most TCR beta V segments appeared in productive rearrangements about 87% or about 30% of the time, broadly matching IMGT annotations. In vitro tests confirmed that a few of the cytomegalovirus-associated TCR beta chains recognize cytomegalovirus antigens. Some IMGT-functional V segments, including TRBV6-2 and TRBV6-3, could not be distinguished by the 87-base-pair reads and were therefore excluded. A further reported finding was that TCR beta sequences accurately predicted the HLA-A and HLA-B alleles for most subjects in the first cohort. While some public TCRs were present in many individuals, most TCR sequences turned up only very rarely across donors. Compared with equally common non-associated chains, HLA-associated TCR beta chains in a later analysis were more clonally expanded and had lower generation probabilities. When HLA alleles, especially DR and DQ, strongly co-occurred, attributing TCR associations to individual alleles was difficult. In both the original and validation cohorts, the classifier was reported to diagnose cytomegalovirus status with high specificity and sensitivity. Roughly 15 rarely observed V segments, including chromosome 9 orphons, were excluded from the earlier analysis of several hundred of the donors because counts were too low. Because HLA typing was unavailable for some donors at each locus, only the typed subset was used in association tests. Roughly uniform sequencing depth across donors was assumed in presence/absence analyses, although this assumption may not hold. In a later genetic analysis, a missense DCLRE1C variant was associated with V-gene and J-gene trimming of TCR beta chains, and the association was replicated in an independent cohort. The study gave a list of 150 to 200 TCR beta chains associated with cytomegalovirus.

From the germline V gene, CDR1 is LGHNA and CDR2 is YNFKEQ. V and J lose 4 bases and 0 bases, and a span of 13 bases separates them. From its cysteine to its phenylalanine, the CDR3 spans 15 amino acids. Only CDR3 DNA remains: 45 bases, in frame from the first base. About this clone itself: Its cognate antigen has yet to be identified. Base qualities are not provided; no much larger clone lies one nucleotide away.

In total, more than 500 healthy bone marrow donors made up the cohort. Cohort members were all nominally healthy when sampled, although unrecorded immune exposures were likely present. The donor tested CMV seronegative and was one of the 352 seronegative cohort members. A peripheral blood sample was provided by each donor, and peripheral blood mononuclear cells were used for TCR beta sequencing. Genomic DNA was extracted from the blood cell samples with the Qiagen DNeasy Blood Extraction Kit. The library was generated by the immunoSEQ multiplex PCR assay. The multiplex PCR relied on a mix of 60 forward primers for TCR Vbeta segments and 13 reverse primers for TCR Jbeta segments. The CDR3 region of rearranged TCR beta genes was amplified from genomic DNA by a multiplex PCR assay. The amplified TCR beta libraries were sequenced on the Illumina HiSeq System as 87-base-pair reads. As for how the authors treated the data: In a later analysis, some 80 million unique TCR beta chains were counted across the 500 to 700 repertoires, and roughly 10 million of these chains were shared by at least two donors. Raw reads were error-corrected and collapsed into unique sequences with a nearest-neighbor algorithm that merged closely related sequences to remove PCR and sequencing errors. Alignment of CDR3 sequences to IMGT reference sequences was used to assign V, D and J gene segments. Each retained sequence needed at least a six-nucleotide match to both a V gene segment and a J gene segment. A rearrangement counted as productive if the CDR3 had no stop codons and remained in frame with V and J, and every other rearrangement counted as non-productive. Following IMGT convention, CDR3 was defined as the stretch from the second conserved V-encoded cysteine up to the conserved J-encoded phenylalanine. Sequences without an unambiguous match to a single V gene segment were excluded from the earlier analysis of several hundred of the donors. An earlier analysis of a few hundred of the donors called V segments functional above 56.7% productive rearrangements and segregating when the between-donor standard deviation exceeded 5%. A statistical classification framework was built to diagnose cytomegalovirus status from the catalog of TCR beta chain sequences. In a later analysis, V and J genes were assigned by comparing TCR nucleotide sequences against IMGT/GENE-DB human TR gene sequences. A later analysis assigned CDR3 sequences and most-parsimonious VDJ recombination scenarios with the TCRdist pipeline. In a later analysis, each TCR beta chain was defined by its CDR3 amino acid sequence together with its V-gene family, and reads without a unique V-gene family were excluded. To address suspected cross-contamination and a sequencing artifact, a later analysis removed 450 to 700 highly shared, low-generation-probability nucleotide sequences. In a later analysis, a clonal expansion index for each public chain was calculated from normalized within-repertoire ranks of inferred template counts. In a later analysis, generation probabilities were computed with a VDJ recombination model fitted to out-of-frame rearrangements, and the resulting probabilities were checked against IGoR. A later analysis scored TCR-TCR, TCR-HLA and TCR-CMV co-occurrence with hypergeometric tests, applying a repertoire-size bias correction to TCR pairs. False discovery rates were estimated in a later analysis by permuting HLA or CMV assignments 20 times. In a later analysis, co-occurring TCRs were grouped using DBSCAN, and TCRdist sequence similarity was added for clustering within HLA-allele-positive subsets. Co-occurrence clustering excluded repertoires with fewer than 30,000 or more than 120,000 public chains, plus five with anomalous nucleotide sharing. Sourced from immuneACCESS, this table was stored by TCRdb with only in-frame sequences that have V and J called. A share of the clones is absent; for the studies checked, an unresolved V gene accounts for under half, and the remainder has no known explanation. V and J calls plus clone size are reproduced from that table; the DNA served to infer D and trimming. The sample contains over 150,000 clones, roughly 79% of them found a single time. Roughly 1.2% of the sample goes to the ten largest clones.

The TCR originated in a woman between 50 and 59 years old in good health and CMV-seronegative. The chain joins TRBV4-2 to TRBJ2-7; the best D guess is TRBD1, with 6 bases matching. The sample comprised PBMCs. The DNA sequence is TGTGCCAGCAGCCGAGAAAGGGGGACCTCCTACGAGCAGTACTTC. Its product reads: CASSRERGTSYEQYF.